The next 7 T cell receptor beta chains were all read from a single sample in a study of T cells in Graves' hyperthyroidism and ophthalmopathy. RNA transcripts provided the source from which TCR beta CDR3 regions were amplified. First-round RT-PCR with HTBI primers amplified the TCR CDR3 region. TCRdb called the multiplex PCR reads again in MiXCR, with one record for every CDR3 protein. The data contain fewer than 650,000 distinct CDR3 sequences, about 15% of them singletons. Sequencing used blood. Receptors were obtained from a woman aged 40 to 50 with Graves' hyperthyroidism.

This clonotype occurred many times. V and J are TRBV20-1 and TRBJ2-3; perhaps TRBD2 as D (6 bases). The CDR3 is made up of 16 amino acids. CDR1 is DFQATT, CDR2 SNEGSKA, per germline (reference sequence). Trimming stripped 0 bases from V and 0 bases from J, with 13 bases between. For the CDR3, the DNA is TGCAGTGCTAGAGATGTAATGCGGGGAAGCACAGATACGCAGTATTTT. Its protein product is CSARDVMRGSTDTQYF.

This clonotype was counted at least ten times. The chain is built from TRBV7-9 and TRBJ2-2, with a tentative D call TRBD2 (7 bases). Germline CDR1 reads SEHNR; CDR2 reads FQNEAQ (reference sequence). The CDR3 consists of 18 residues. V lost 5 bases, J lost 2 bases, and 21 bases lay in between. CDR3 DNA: TGTGCCAGCAGCGCGGTGGGGGGGCTAGCGGCCAACACCGGGGAGCTGTTTTTT. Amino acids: CASSAVGGLAANTGELFF.

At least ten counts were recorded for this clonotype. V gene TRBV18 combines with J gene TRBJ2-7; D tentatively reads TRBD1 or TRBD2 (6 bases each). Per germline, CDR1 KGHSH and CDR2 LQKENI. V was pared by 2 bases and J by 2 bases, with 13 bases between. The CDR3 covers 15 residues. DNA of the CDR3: TGTGCCAGCTCACCAACAAAGGGGGGCACCTACGAGCAGTACTTC. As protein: CASSPTKGGTYEQYF. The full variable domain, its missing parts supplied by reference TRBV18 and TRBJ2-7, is NAGVMQNPRHLVRRRGQEARLRCSPMKGHSHVYWYRQLPEEGLKFMVYLQKENIIDESGMPKERFSAEFPKEGPSILRIQQVVRGDSAAYFCASSPTKGGTYEQYFGPGTRLTVT.

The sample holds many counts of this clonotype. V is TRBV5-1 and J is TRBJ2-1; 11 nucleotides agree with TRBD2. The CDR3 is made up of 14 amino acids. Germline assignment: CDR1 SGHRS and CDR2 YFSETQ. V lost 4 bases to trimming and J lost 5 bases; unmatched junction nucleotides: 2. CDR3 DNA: TGCGCCAGCAGCCAGGGACTAGCGGACAATGAGCAGTTCTTC. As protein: CASSQGLADNEQFF.

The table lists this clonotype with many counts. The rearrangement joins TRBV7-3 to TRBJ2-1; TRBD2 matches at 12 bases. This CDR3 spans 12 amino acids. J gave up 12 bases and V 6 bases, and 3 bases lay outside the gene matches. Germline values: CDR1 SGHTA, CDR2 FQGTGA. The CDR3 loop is CASRLAGGPQFF. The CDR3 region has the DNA TGTGCCAGCAGGCTAGCGGGAGGGCCGCAGTTCTTC. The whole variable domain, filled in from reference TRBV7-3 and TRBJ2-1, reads GAGVSQTPSNKVTEKGKYVELRCDPISGHTALYWYRQSLGQGPEFLIYFQGTGAADDSGLPNDRFFAVRPEGSVSTLKIQRTERGDSAVYLCASRLAGGPQFFGPGTRLTVL.

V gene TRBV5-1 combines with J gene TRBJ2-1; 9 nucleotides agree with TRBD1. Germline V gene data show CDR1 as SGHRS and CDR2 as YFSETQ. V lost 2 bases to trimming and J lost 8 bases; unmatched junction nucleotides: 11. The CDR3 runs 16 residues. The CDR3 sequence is CASSLNRGPAGDEQFF. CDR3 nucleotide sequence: TGCGCCAGCAGCTTAAACAGGGGGCCGGCCGGGGATGAGCAGTTCTTC.

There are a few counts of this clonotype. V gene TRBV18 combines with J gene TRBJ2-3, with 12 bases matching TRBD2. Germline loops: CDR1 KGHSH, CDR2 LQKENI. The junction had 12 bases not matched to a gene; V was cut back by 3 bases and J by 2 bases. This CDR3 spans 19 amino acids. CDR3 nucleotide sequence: TGTGCCAGCTCACCTCTTAGACTAGCGGGAGTCCGCGCCACAGATACGCAGTATTTT. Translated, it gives CASSPLRLAGVRATDTQYF.